The present entry profiles one TCR beta chain with its context. Its specificity is unknown. The data were taken from a study of cytomegalovirus exposure and HLA in healthy donors. The method was immunoSEQ multiplex PCR; TCRdb's version includes in-frame clones alone and lacks a portion of them. The profile covers about 130,000 clones, with about 91% appearing a single time and about 10% taken by the ten largest. Regarding the study as a whole: Among TCR beta chains, those listed as cytomegalovirus-associated numbered approximately 150.

There are 16 residues in the CDR3. The germline V gene encodes CDR1 MDHEN and CDR2 SYDVKM. Unmatched junction bases numbered 16, after V lost 8 bases and J lost 4 bases. The sequence derives from a woman under 30 in good health and CMV-seropositive. Sequencing used PBMCs. The J gene is TRBJ1-1, the V gene TRBV28, with 7 positions matching TRBD1. The CDR3 DNA follows: TGTGCCAGCCCACCGTCAGAGGGACAGCCAACCACTGAAGCTTTCTTT. Its translation: CASPPSEGQPTTEAFF.